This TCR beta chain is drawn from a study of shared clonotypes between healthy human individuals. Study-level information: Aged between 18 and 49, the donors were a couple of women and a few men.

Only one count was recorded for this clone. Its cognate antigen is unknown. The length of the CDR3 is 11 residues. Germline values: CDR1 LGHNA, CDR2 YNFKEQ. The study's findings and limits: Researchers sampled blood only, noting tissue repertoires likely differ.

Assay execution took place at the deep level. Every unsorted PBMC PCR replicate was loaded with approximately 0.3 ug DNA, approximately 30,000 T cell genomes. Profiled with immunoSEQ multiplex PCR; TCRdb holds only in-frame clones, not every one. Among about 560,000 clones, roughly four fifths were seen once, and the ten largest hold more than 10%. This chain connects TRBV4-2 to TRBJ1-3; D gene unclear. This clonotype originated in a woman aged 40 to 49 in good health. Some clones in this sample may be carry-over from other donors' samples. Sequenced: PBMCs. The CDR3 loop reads CAAYSGNTIYF. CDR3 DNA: TGTGCAGCCTACTCTGGAAACACCATATATTTT.